The source of this T cell receptor (beta chain) is a study of beta chain features in type 1 diabetes. This clone has only a few counts. Its antigen is unknown. Averaging approximately 110 mL, one heparinised blood draw came from each individual donor. Trimming stripped 1 base from V and 1 base from J, with 8 bases between. CDR1 is SGDLS, CDR2 YYNGEE, per germline. This CDR3 region has 14 residues. The entirety of the isolated RNA underwent reverse transcription, so expressed TCRB transcripts were sequenced. About 3.5 million reads, on average, came from each naive, central memory and regulatory T cell sample. Here immunoSEQ multiplex PCR was the method, and the copy in TCRdb shows in-frame clones only, minus some. The sample contains hundreds of thousands of clones, roughly an eighth of which appear only once. Broader study findings: Sequencing from cDNA could over-represent high-TCR-expressing cells. The study found moderately but significantly shorter TCRB CDR3s in all four CD4+ subsets of Type 1 diabetes patients. The study left unresolved whether HLA type influences TCRB rearrangement.

The receptor's source is a man aged 18 to 29 with type 1 diabetes. Material for sequencing was naive CD4+ T cells from blood. J is TRBJ1-1 and V is TRBV9; D is perhaps TRBD1 (6 bases). The CDR3 coding sequence is TGTGCCAGCAGCGTACGACAGGAGAACACTGAAGCTTTCTTT. Translating it yields CASSVRQENTEAFF.